Below, one T cell receptor beta chain is given with its context. No antigen is known for it. The data stem from a study of siplizumab effects on memory and regulatory T cells. Study-level results: The study did not confirm that proliferating Tregs from siplizumab cultures were suppressive. Naive or memory phenotype assignment was not possible for roughly 80-95% of proliferating CD4+ or CD8+ clones.

CDR3 size: 14 residues. The V gene's germline CDR1 is LNHNV and CDR2 YYDKDF (reference sequence). Trimming cost V 0 bases and J 3 bases, with 8 bases left between them. Data came from immunoSEQ multiplex PCR; TCRdb stores just in-frame clones and leaves some out. Counted here are 87,000 or so clones, approximately 95% occurring once; the ten biggest clones make up around 0.31%. Sequencing input: non-Treg CD4+ T cells sorted from blood. The sequence was obtained from a human donor in good health. The genes are TRBV15 and TRBJ1-2; the D is unclear. Here the CDR3 DNA reads TGTGCCACCAGCAGAGATCTGGGCTACTATGGCTACACCTTC. It translates to CATSRDLGYYGYTF.